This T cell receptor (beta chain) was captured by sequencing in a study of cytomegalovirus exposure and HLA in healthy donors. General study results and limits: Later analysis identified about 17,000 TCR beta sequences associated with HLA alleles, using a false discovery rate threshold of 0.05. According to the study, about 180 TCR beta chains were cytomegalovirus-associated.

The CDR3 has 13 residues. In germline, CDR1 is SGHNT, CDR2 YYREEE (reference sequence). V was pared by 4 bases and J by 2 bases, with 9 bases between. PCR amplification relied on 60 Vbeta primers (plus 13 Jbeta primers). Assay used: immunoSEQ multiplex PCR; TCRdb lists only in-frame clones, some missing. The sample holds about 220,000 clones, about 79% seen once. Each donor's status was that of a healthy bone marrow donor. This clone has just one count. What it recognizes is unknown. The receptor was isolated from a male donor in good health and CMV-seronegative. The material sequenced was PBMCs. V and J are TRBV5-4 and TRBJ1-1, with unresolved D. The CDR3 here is CASSDGLNTEAFF. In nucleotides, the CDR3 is TGTGCCAGCAGCGATGGACTTAACACTGAAGCTTTCTTT. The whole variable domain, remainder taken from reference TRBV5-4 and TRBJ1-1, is ETGVTQSPTHLIKTRGQQVTLRCSSQSGHNTVSWYQQALGQGPQFIFQYYREEENGRGNFPPRFSGLQFPNYSSELNVNALELDDSALYLCASSDGLNTEAFFGQGTRLTVV.